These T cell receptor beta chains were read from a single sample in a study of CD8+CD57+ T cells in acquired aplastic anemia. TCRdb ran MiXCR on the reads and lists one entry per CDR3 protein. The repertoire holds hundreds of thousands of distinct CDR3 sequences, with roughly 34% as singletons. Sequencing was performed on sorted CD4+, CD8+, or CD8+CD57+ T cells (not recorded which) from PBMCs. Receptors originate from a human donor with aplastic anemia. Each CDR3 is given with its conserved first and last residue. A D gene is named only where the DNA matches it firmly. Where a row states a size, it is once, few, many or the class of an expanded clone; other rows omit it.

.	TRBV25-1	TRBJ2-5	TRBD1	CASSELTGGSQETQYF	TGTGCCAGCAGTGAATTAACAGGGGGTAGCCAAGAGACCCAGTACTTC
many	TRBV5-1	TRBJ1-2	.	CASSLQGSNYGYTF	TGCGCCAGCAGCTTGCAGGGTTCAAACTATGGCTACACCTTC
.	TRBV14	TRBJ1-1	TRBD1	CASSIQGSTEAFF	TGTGCCAGCAGCATACAGGGGAGCACTGAAGCTTTCTTT
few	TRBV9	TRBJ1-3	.	CASSVATDYSGNTIYF	TGTGCCAGCAGCGTAGCAACGGACTACTCTGGAAACACCATATATTTT
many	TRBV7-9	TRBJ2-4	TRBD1	CASSPRDRINIQYF	TGTGCCAGCAGCCCGAGGGACAGGATAAACATTCAGTACTTC
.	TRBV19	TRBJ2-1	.	CASSISRVRQDEQFF	TGTGCCAGTAGTATCTCAAGAGTCAGGCAAGATGAGCAGTTCTTC
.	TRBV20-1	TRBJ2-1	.	CSGSRDHDYNEQFF	TGCAGTGGATCCAGGGACCACGACTACAATGAGCAGTTCTTC
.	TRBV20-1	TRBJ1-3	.	CSAREKRVSGNTIYF	TGCAGTGCTAGAGAGAAACGGGTCTCTGGAAACACCATATATTTT
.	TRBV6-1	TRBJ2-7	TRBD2	CASTGAGYSYEQYF	TGTGCCAGCACCGGAGCGGGGTACTCCTACGAGCAGTACTTC
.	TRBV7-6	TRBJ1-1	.	CASSLGAGANTGAFF	TGTGCCAGCAGCTTAGGGGCAGGGGCTAACACTGGAGCTTTCTTT
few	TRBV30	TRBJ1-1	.	CAWSVAQNTEAFF	TGTGCCTGGAGTGTAGCCCAGAACACTGAAGCTTTCTTT
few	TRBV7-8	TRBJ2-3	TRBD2	CASSRTSGGPDTQYF	TGTGCCAGCAGTCGGACTAGCGGGGGGCCAGATACGCAGTATTTT
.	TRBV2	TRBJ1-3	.	CASSEEGLAGNTIYF	TGTGCCAGCAGTGAGGAGGGTCTAGCGGGAAACACCATATATTTT
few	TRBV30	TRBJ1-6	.	CAWRGGLYGSPLHF	TGTGCCTGGCGAGGGGGGTTATATGGTTCACCCCTCCACTTT
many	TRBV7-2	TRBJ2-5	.	CASSFWGETQYF	TGTGCCAGCAGCTTTTGGGGGGAGACCCAGTACTTC
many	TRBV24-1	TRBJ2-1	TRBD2	CATSPGLAGRTDEQFF	TGTGCCACCAGTCCGGGACTAGCGGGAAGGACTGATGAGCAGTTCTTC
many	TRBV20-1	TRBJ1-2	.	CSAKQGGGYTF	TGCAGTGCTAAACAGGGTGGTGGCTACACCTTC
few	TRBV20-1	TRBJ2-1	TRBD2	CSASLAGDWSEQFF	TGCAGTGCTTCGCTAGCGGGAGATTGGAGTGAGCAGTTCTTC
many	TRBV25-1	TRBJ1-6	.	CASEGSSSSYNSPLHF	TGTGCCTCCGAAGGAAGCTCTAGCTCCTATAATTCACCCCTCCACTTT
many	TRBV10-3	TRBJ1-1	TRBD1	CAIRGQGEAFF	TGTGCCATCAGGGGACAGGGTGAAGCTTTCTTT
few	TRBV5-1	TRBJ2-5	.	CASSWRRVTSSRETQYF	TGCGCCAGCAGCTGGCGGAGGGTGACTAGTTCGCGAGAGACCCAGTACTTC
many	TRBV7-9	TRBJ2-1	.	CASSFLHHEQFF	TGTGCCAGCAGCTTCCTGCACCATGAGCAGTTCTTC
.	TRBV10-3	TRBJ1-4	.	CATSGGKEKLFF	TGTGCCACAAGTGGGGGCAAGGAAAAACTGTTTTTT
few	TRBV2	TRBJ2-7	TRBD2	CASSQPLGRTYEQYF	TGTGCCAGCAGCCAACCCCTCGGGAGGACCTACGAGCAGTACTTC
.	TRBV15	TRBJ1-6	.	CATRIRSSPNSPLHF	TGTGCCACCAGGATCCGGTCTAGTCCGAATTCACCCCTCCACTTT
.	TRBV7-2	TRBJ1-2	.	CASSSGQILGYTF	TGTGCCAGCAGCTCAGGACAGATTTTAGGCTACACCTTC
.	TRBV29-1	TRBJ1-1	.	CSVEVGINTEAFF	TGCAGCGTTGAAGTGGGCATCAACACTGAAGCTTTCTTT
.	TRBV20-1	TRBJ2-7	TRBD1	CSANRDRGRYEQYF	TGCAGTGCTAACCGGGACAGGGGGCGTTACGAGCAGTACTTC
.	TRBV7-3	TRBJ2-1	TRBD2	CASRAGLAGYEQFF	TGTGCCAGCAGGGCGGGACTAGCGGGGTATGAGCAGTTCTTC
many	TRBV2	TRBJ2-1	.	CASSDRVSYNEQFF	TGTGCCAGCAGTGACAGGGTGTCCTACAATGAGCAGTTCTTC
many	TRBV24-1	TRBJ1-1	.	CATSSGTLISTEAFF	TGTGCCACCAGTTCCGGGACGCTTATAAGCACTGAAGCTTTCTTT
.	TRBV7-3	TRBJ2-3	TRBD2	CASSGREGTDTQYF	TGTGCCAGCAGTGGCCGGGAGGGCACAGATACGCAGTATTTT
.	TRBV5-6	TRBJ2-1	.	CASSPGPSSYNEQFF	TGTGCCAGCAGCCCGGGGCCGAGCTCCTACAATGAGCAGTTCTTC
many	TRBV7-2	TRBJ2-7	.	CASSLALAGEQYF	TGTGCCAGCAGCTTAGCCCTAGCTGGCGAGCAGTACTTC
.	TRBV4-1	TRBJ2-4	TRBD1	CASSQPTGQGPLAKNIQYF	TGCGCCAGCAGCCAACCCACTGGACAGGGTCCTCTAGCCAAAAACATTCAGTACTTC
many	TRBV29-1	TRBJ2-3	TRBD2	CSVEDLVLAGGTQYF	TGCAGCGTTGAAGATCTAGTACTAGCGGGAGGCACGCAGTATTTT
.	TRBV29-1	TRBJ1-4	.	CSDTANGEKLFF	TGCAGCGATACGGCAAACGGAGAAAAACTGTTTTTT
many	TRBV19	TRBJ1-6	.	CASNNRGQGSSPLHF	TGTGCCAGTAACAACCGAGGACAAGGATCTTCACCCCTCCACTTT
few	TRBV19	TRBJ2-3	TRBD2	CASSIQASGGSDTQYF	TGTGCCAGTAGTATCCAAGCTAGCGGGGGCTCAGATACGCAGTATTTT
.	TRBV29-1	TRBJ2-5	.	CSAGSRGWETQYF	TGCAGCGCCGGAAGCCGGGGTTGGGAGACCCAGTACTTC
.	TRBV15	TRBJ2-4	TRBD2	CATSIVASGGPFNIQYF	TGTGCCACCAGCATAGTCGCTAGCGGGGGCCCCTTTAACATTCAGTACTTC
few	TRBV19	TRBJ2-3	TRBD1	CAIPGQGLTDTQYF	TGTGCCATTCCGGGACAGGGTCTTACAGATACGCAGTATTTT
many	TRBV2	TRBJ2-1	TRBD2	CASIAGSYNEQFF	TGTGCCAGCATAGCGGGATCTTACAATGAGCAGTTCTTC
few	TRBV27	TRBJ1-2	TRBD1	CASSRRIDRGNYGYTF	TGTGCCAGCAGCCGACGTATTGACAGGGGAAACTATGGCTACACCTTC
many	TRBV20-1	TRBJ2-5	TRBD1	CSASNRGRETQYF	TGCAGTGCTAGTAACAGGGGTAGGGAGACCCAGTACTTC
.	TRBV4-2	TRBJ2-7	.	CASSQGIGQLYNYEQYF	TGTGCCAGCAGCCAAGGGATAGGGCAACTTTATAACTACGAGCAGTACTTC
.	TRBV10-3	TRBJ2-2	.	CAISESGGARNTGELFF	TGTGCCATCAGTGAGAGTGGGGGGGCCCGGAACACCGGGGAGCTGTTTTTT
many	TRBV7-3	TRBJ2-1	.	CASRVGNEQFF	TGTGCCAGCAGGGTGGGGAATGAGCAGTTCTTC
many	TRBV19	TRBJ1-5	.	CASSISLVRNQPQHF	TGTGCCAGTAGTATCTCCCTTGTACGCAATCAGCCCCAGCATTTT
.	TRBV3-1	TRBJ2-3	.	CASSFTYTDTQYF	TGTGCCAGCAGTTTCACTTACACAGATACGCAGTATTTT
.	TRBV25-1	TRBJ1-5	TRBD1	CASGRQGTSNQPQHF	TGTGCCAGCGGACGACAGGGCACCAGCAATCAGCCCCAGCATTTT
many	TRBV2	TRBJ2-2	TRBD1	CASTTGDREAGELFF	TGTGCCAGCACGACTGGGGACAGGGAAGCCGGGGAGCTGTTTTTT
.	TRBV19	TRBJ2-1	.	CASSIIGDSYNEQFF	TGTGCCAGTAGTATAATCGGGGATTCCTACAATGAGCAGTTCTTC
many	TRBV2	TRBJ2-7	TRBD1	CASRDRGNTYEQYF	TGTGCCAGCAGAGACAGGGGGAACACCTACGAGCAGTACTTC
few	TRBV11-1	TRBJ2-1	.	CASSPRGPYNEQFF	TGTGCCAGCAGCCCGCGGGGCCCTTACAATGAGCAGTTCTTC